These 10 T cell receptor beta chains came from one sample sequenced in a study of glioma-infiltrating T cells after dendritic cell vaccination. Clones were read by immunoSEQ multiplex PCR, and TCRdb kept only the in-frame ones, dropping some. The sample includes tens of thousands of clones, roughly 84% of them seen just once. The sequencing here drew on blood, taken before dendritic cell vaccination. Receptors were obtained from a human donor with glioblastoma.

In this sample, this clone turned up once. The V and J genes are TRBV15 and TRBJ2-2; 7 nucleotides agree with TRBD1. Germline V gives CDR1 LNHNV, CDR2 YYDKDF (reference sequence). This CDR3 has 15 residues. After removal of 3 bases from V and 1 base from J, the junction contained 2 bases not matched to a gene. The CDR3, as DNA: TGTGCCACCAGCAGTGGGACAGAGAACACCGGGGAGCTGTTTTTT. Translation gives CATSSGTENTGELFF.

The V call is TRBV11-2, the J call TRBJ2-7, with TRBD2 identical over 10 bases. Germline CDR1 reads SGHAT; CDR2 reads FQNNGV. This CDR3 comprises 15 residues. V was clipped by 4 bases and J by 3 bases; unmatched bases: 6. CDR3 sequence reads: CASSSTSGVLYEQYF. The DNA of the CDR3 is TGTGCCAGCAGCTCAACTAGCGGGGTTCTCTACGAGCAGTACTTC.

This clone was seen a few times. V gene TRBV9 combines with J gene TRBJ2-3, with 10 bases fitting TRBD1. Germline CDR1 SGDLS, CDR2 YYNGEE. This CDR3 is 15 amino acids long. Trimming took 3 bases from V and 8 from J; bases not matched to a gene: 9. The CDR3 coding sequence is TGTGCCAGCAGCGGGGACAGGGGCTACGCTATTACGCAGTATTTT. Translating gives CASSGDRGYAITQYF.

The V call is TRBV6-5, the J call TRBJ1-2; D is ambiguous. The CDR3 sequence is 14 residues long. V was clipped by 0 bases and J by 1 base, with 6 bases between them. Germline values: CDR1 MNHEY, CDR2 SVGAGI. CDR3 DNA sequence: TGTGCCAGCAGTTACTCGGGCGTTAACTATGGCTACACCTTC. Translation gives CASSYSGVNYGYTF.

The chain joins TRBV29-1 to TRBJ2-5; 9 bases are a match to TRBD2. V was clipped by 8 bases and J by 0 bases; unmatched bases: 4. From germline, CDR1 is SQVTM and CDR2 ANQGSEA. The CDR3 consists of 13 residues. The CDR3 DNA sequence: TGCAGCCCCAGACTAGCGGACCAAGAGACCCAGTACTTC. Its translation is CSPRLADQETQYF.

The chain has TRBV18 and TRBJ2-7; TRBD1 agrees at 8 bases. The CDR3 spans 14 residues. The V gene's germline CDR1 is KGHSH and CDR2 LQKENI. V lost 3 bases to trimming and J lost 4 bases; unmatched junction nucleotides: 5. This CDR3 reads CASSPGRGLYEQYF. In nucleotides, the CDR3 is TGTGCCAGCTCACCGGGCAGGGGGCTGTACGAGCAGTACTTC.

A single count supports this clone. The rearrangement uses TRBV7-9 and TRBJ1-1; 9 positions match TRBD1. The V gene end was trimmed by 8 bases and the J gene end by 4 bases; junction bases not matched to a gene: 8. The germline CDR1 and CDR2 sequences are SEHNR and FQNEAQ (reference sequence). The CDR3 loop spans 14 amino acids. CDR3 sequence: CASLDRGRITEAFF. CDR3 bases: TGTGCCAGCTTGGACAGGGGAAGGATCACTGAAGCTTTCTTT.

CDR3 nucleotide sequence: TGTGCCAGCAGCGCCAGGACTAGCGGGATGGGGGAGCAGTATTTT. Translation: CASSARTSGMGEQYF. V gene TRBV9 combines with J gene TRBJ2-3; TRBD2 agrees at 12 bases. J was trimmed by 11 bases and V by 3 bases; bases with no gene match: 10. CDR1 and CDR2 from the germline V gene are SGDLS and YYNGEE. The CDR3 has 15 residues.

In its sample, this clone was seen a few times. The V call is TRBV28, the J call TRBJ1-1, with a tentative D call TRBD1 (6 bases). Germline V lookup: CDR1 MDHEN, CDR2 SYDVKM. V lost 3 bases and J lost 1, with 15 bases in between. The CDR3 consists of 16 residues. CDR3 residues: CASSFLGGRKNTEAFF. CDR3 nucleotides: TGTGCCAGCAGTTTTCTCGGGGGGCGCAAGAACACTGAAGCTTTCTTT.

The V call is TRBV13, the J call TRBJ1-5, with TRBD1 as a possible D gene (5 bases). This CDR3 is built from 17 residues. V dropped 0 bases and J dropped 5 bases, with 17 bases sitting between them. Per the germline V gene, CDR1 is PRHDT and CDR2 is FYEKMQ (reference sequence). The CDR3 DNA is TGTGCCAGCAGCTTAGGGTACGGGGGAATGCGGGATCAGCCCCAGCATTTT. Translation gives CASSLGYGGMRDQPQHF.